One sample yielded the 30 T cell receptor beta chains listed below, sequenced in a study of T cells in Graves' hyperthyroidism and ophthalmopathy. Template material for amplifying TCR beta CDR3 regions consisted of RNA transcripts. TCR CDR3 underwent first-round RT-PCR with the HTBI primer set. MiXCR, applied by TCRdb to the multiplex PCR reads, yields one record per CDR3 protein. The sample shows approximately 620,000 distinct CDR3 sequences, about 16% of them seen only once. The material sequenced was blood. Source of these receptors: a woman in her forties with Graves' ophthalmopathy.

As to this clonotype: Its ends do not fully match the called genes, so a read error is possible. J is TRBJ2-3 and V is TRBV7-7, with 12 nucleotides matching TRBD2. Looked up from germline, CDR1 is SSHAT and CDR2 is FNYEAQ (reference sequence). The CDR3 length is 15 residues. The CDR3 sequence is CASSPSGGATGTQYF. DNA of the CDR3: TGTGCTAGCAGCCCTAGCGGGGGGGCCACAGGTACGCAGTATTTT. The full variable domain, completed using reference TRBV7-7 and TRBJ2-3, is GAGVSQSPRYKVTKRGQDVTLRCDPISSHATLYWYQQALGQGPEFLTYFNYEAQPDKSGLPSDRFSAERPEGSISTLTIQRTEQRDSAMYRCASSPSGGATGTQYFGPGTRLTVL.

The genes are TRBV5-5 and TRBJ2-4; D not resolved. Germline V lookup: CDR1 SGHKS, CDR2 YYEKEE (reference sequence). The ends were cut back, 4 bases at V and 14 bases at J, with 16 bases in the middle. The CDR3 totals 12 residues. The CDR3 protein is CASSQSVFDKYF. DNA for the CDR3: TGTGCCAGCAGCCAGAGTGTTTTCGATAAGTACTTC.

This clonotype was observed a few times. This chain connects TRBV6-1 to TRBJ2-3, with 9 nucleotides matching TRBD2. The CDR3 is 15 amino acids. Per the germline V gene, CDR1 is MNHNS and CDR2 is SASEGT. V lost 3 bases to trimming and J lost 4 bases; unmatched junction nucleotides: 5. The CDR3 protein is CASSDRGGAADTQYF. DNA of the CDR3: TGTGCCAGCAGTGACCGCGGGGGGGCCGCAGATACGCAGTATTTT.

Notes on this clonotype: A much bigger clone sits one base away, suggesting this may be a read error. The chain joins TRBV3-1 to TRBJ2-7; no definite D call. In germline, CDR1 is LGHDT, CDR2 YNNKEL (reference sequence). The CDR3 extends over 16 amino acids. Trimming stripped 1 base from V and 3 bases from J, with 16 bases between. CDR3 sequence reads: CASSQGPPSYDYEQYF. The DNA for the CDR3 is TGTGCCAGCAGCCAAGGTCCCCCGTCCTACGACTACGAGCAGTACTTC.

The chain uses TRBV12-5 and TRBJ2-5, with D perhaps given as TRBD1 or TRBD2 (5 bases each). There are 13 residues in the CDR3. With 1 base removed from V and 5 bases from J, the gap between germline ends came to 8 bases. Germline V gives CDR1 LGHNT, CDR2 FRNRAP. The CDR3 loop reads CASGLGGEETQYF. In nucleotides, the CDR3 is TGTGCTAGTGGTTTGGGAGGGGAGGAGACCCAGTACTTC.

The chain links TRBV12-3 or TRBV12-4 to TRBJ2-5, with 8 positions matching TRBD2. With V trimmed by 5 bases and J by 1 base, 3 bases remained unmatched. The CDR3 runs 14 residues. The CDR3: CASSRGLVQETQYF. Here the CDR3 DNA reads TGTGCCAGCAGTCGGGGACTAGTCCAAGAGACCCAGTACTTC.

This clonotype showed up just a few times. The V gene is TRBV28, the J gene TRBJ2-4; TRBD2 matches at 7 bases. The CDR3 sequence is 14 residues long. The ends lost 6 bases at V and 5 bases at J; junction bases unmatched: 7. Germline-derived CDR1 and CDR2 are MDHEN and SYDVKM. The CDR3 nucleotides are TGTGCCAGCAGGGGGGGGGGAGGTGAAAACATTCAGTACTTC. Its protein product is CASRGGGGENIQYF. Together with reference TRBV28 and TRBJ2-4, the CDR3 gives the full variable domain: DVKVTQSSRYLVKRTGEKVFLECVQDMDHENMFWYRQDPGLGLRLIYFSYDVKMKEKGDIPEGYSVSREKKERFSLILESASTNQTSMYLCASRGGGGENIQYFGAGTRLSVL.

This clonotype has a count of ten or more. The rearrangement joins TRBV7-8 to TRBJ2-5; TRBD2 might be the D (7 bases). Germline CDR1 reads SGHVS; CDR2 reads FQNEAQ. The CDR3 runs to 15 residues. V lost 1 base and J lost 5, with 14 bases in between. The CDR3 spells CASSLVGGAEETQYF. The CDR3 DNA reads as TGTGCCAGCAGCTTAGTTGGGGGGGCTGAGGAGACCCAGTACTTC. The full variable domain, rest sourced from reference TRBV7-8 and TRBJ2-5, is GAGVSQSPRYKVAKRGQDVALRCDPISGHVSLFWYQQALGQGPEFLTYFQNEAQLDKSGLPSDRFFAERPEGSVSTLKIQRTQQEDSAVYLCASSLVGGAEETQYFGPGTRLLVL.

This clonotype has more than one count but fewer than ten. A much larger clone differs from this one at a single base, so this may be a read error. The V and J genes are TRBV6-1 and TRBJ2-1; 7 bases are a match to TRBD1. The CDR3 extends over 18 amino acids. The germline V gene encodes CDR1 MNHNS and CDR2 SASEGT. Trimming removed 10 bases from V and 5 bases from J; junction bases left unmatched: 23. Written as DNA, the CDR3 is TGTGCCAACAGAAGGTGGCAGGGGGTCGGTGCGGCCCACAATGAGCAGTTCTTC. Encoded protein: CANRRWQGVGAAHNEQFF.

In this sample, this clonotype turned up a few times. The CDR3 DNA is TGTGCCAGCAGCAAAGGGCAAGGGACGGATTCCTACGAGCAGTACTTC. Translated: CASSKGQGTDSYEQYF. The genes are TRBV4-2 and TRBJ2-7, with D perhaps TRBD1 or TRBD2 (5 bases each). V was shortened by 5 bases and J by 1 base, with 18 bases between the two germline ends. This CDR3 is 16 amino acids long. The germline V gene encodes CDR1 LGHNA and CDR2 YNFKEQ.

As concerns this clonotype: A much more abundant neighbour one base away suggests this may be a read error. V gene TRBV7-9 combines with J gene TRBJ2-7; D is unclear. Germline-derived CDR1 and CDR2 are SEHNR and FQNEAQ (reference sequence). This CDR3 region has 12 residues. CDR3 protein: CAGSFATYEQYF. The DNA for the CDR3 is TGTGCCGGCAGCTTTGCAACCTACGAGCAGTACTTC. The whole variable domain, remainder taken from reference TRBV7-9 and TRBJ2-7, is DTGVSQNPRHKITKRGQNVTFRCDPISEHNRLYWYRQTLGQGPEFLTYFQNEAQLEKSRLLSDRFSAERPKGSFSTLEIQRTEQGDSAMYLCAGSFATYEQYFGPGTRLTVT.

The sample holds many counts of this clonotype. V is TRBV29-1 and J is TRBJ2-7; TRBD1 matches at 8 bases. Per the germline V gene, CDR1 is SQVTM and CDR2 is ANQGSEA. The CDR3 covers 14 residues. The ends lost 2 bases at V and 5 bases at J; junction bases unmatched: 8. This chain's CDR3 is CSVERGQGADEQYF. The CDR3 region has the DNA TGCAGCGTTGAAAGGGGGCAGGGGGCCGACGAGCAGTACTTC.

With respect to this clonotype: A read error is possible here, since a much larger clone lies one base away. The V call is TRBV10-3, the J call TRBJ2-1; 10 bases fit TRBD2. With 3 bases clipped from V and 5 bases from J, the junction kept 7 bases outside the gene matches. The CDR3 contains 16 residues. Germline V gene lookup returns CDR1 ENHRY and CDR2 SYGVKD. CDR3 region: CAISDSRTSGNNEQFF. In DNA, the CDR3 is TGTGCCATCAGTGACTCGCGGACTAGCGGAAACAATGAGCAGTTCTTC.

The V gene is TRBV19, the J gene TRBJ1-1; D is unclear. This CDR3 is built from 15 residues. The V gene lost 3 bases and the J gene lost 4 bases, with 15 bases spanning the gap. Per the germline V gene, CDR1 is LNHDA and CDR2 is SQIVND (reference sequence). The CDR3 DNA reads as TGTGCCAGTAGTATCAGCTGGGAACGGAGCACTGAAGCTTTCTTT. It codes for CASSISWERSTEAFF.

This clonotype was recorded a few times. The chain links TRBV3-1 to TRBJ2-2; tentatively, D is TRBD1 (6 bases). V lost 1 base to trimming and J lost 6 bases, with 9 bases between them. Looked up from germline, CDR1 is LGHDT and CDR2 is YNNKEL (reference sequence). The CDR3 spans 14 residues. As DNA, the CDR3 is TGTGCCAGCAGCCAAGGGAGGACAGCCGGGGAGCTGTTTTTT. Its protein is CASSQGRTAGELFF. Looking up the rest from reference TRBV3-1 and TRBJ2-2 gives the full variable domain: DTAVSQTPKYLVTQMGNDKSIKCEQNLGHDTMYWYKQDSKKFLKIMFSYNNKELIINETVPNRFSPKSPDKAHLNLHINSLELGDSAVYFCASSQGRTAGELFFGEGSRLTVL.

This clonotype was detected a few times. The chain combines TRBV6-2 or TRBV6-3 with TRBJ2-1; tentative D call: TRBD1 (6 bases). The germline V gene encodes CDR1 MNHEY and CDR2 SVGEGT. Trimming stripped 5 bases from V and 10 bases from J, with 15 bases between. This CDR3 spans 13 amino acids. The CDR3 here is CASSRGGVSEQFF. The DNA for the CDR3 is TGTGCCAGCAGTAGAGGGGGAGTATCCGAGCAGTTCTTC.

This clonotype was seen ten or more times. The chain has TRBV28 and TRBJ2-7; D tentatively reads TRBD1 or TRBD2 (5 bases each). CDR3 length: 16 residues. Germline loops: CDR1 MDHEN, CDR2 SYDVKM. With 4 bases removed from V and 2 bases from J, the gap between germline ends came to 18 bases. The CDR3 loop is CASSSPGAPGTYEQYF. CDR3 in DNA: TGTGCCAGCAGTTCCCCCGGGGCCCCTGGAACCTACGAGCAGTACTTC. The whole variable domain, remainder taken from reference TRBV28 and TRBJ2-7, is DVKVTQSSRYLVKRTGEKVFLECVQDMDHENMFWYRQDPGLGLRLIYFSYDVKMKEKGDIPEGYSVSREKKERFSLILESASTNQTSMYLCASSSPGAPGTYEQYFGPGTRLTVT.

At least ten counts were recorded for this clonotype. The J gene is TRBJ2-2, the V gene TRBV2; D ambiguous. This CDR3 has 12 residues. The V and J ends lost 2 bases and 5 bases respectively, with 3 bases between them. Germline values: CDR1 SNHLY, CDR2 FYNNEI. CDR3 sequence (DNA): TGTGCCAGCAGTGAATCAACCGGGGAGCTGTTTTTT. Amino acid sequence: CASSESTGELFF.

The chain links TRBV6-1 to TRBJ2-2, with D perhaps matching TRBD2 (6 bases). From germline, CDR1 is MNHNS and CDR2 SASEGT. The CDR3 covers 18 residues. Trimming removed 2 bases at V and 4 bases at J, with 20 bases between. CDR3 in DNA: TGTGCCAGCAGTGAATGGGAGTTTAGGGCCGGGAGCACCGGGGAGCTGTTTTTT. Its protein is CASSEWEFRAGSTGELFF.

The sample holds many counts of this clonotype. The J gene is TRBJ2-1, the V gene TRBV20-1; D possibly corresponds to TRBD1 (6 bases). The CDR3 extends over 13 amino acids. CDR1 and CDR2 from the germline V gene are DFQATT and SNEGSKA (reference sequence). CDR3 nucleotides: TGCAGCTTCGCCTCCGGGACAAATGGTGAGCAGTTCTTC. Amino acid sequence: CSFASGTNGEQFF.

This clonotype was recorded a few times. This chain links TRBV29-1 with TRBJ2-7; 9 nucleotides align to TRBD1. The V gene's germline CDR1 is SQVTM and CDR2 ANQGSEA. The CDR3 has 12 amino acids. V was clipped by 7 bases and J by 7 bases; unmatched bases: 8. The chain's CDR3 is CSAGTGNREQYF. In DNA form, the CDR3 reads TGCAGCGCCGGGACAGGGAATCGGGAGCAGTACTTC.

Many counts were recorded for this clonotype. V gene TRBV12-3 or TRBV12-4 combines with J gene TRBJ2-3; D is undetermined. The CDR3 sequence is 16 residues long. The V gene lost 11 bases and the J gene lost 2 bases, with 23 bases spanning the gap. CDR3 DNA sequence: TGTGCCGGCAACGGACCCAAGTCTCCTAACACAGATACGCAGTATTTT. Its protein is CAGNGPKSPNTDTQYF.

This clonotype occurred a few times. This rearrangement joins TRBV20-1 to TRBJ2-2, with D perhaps matching TRBD2 (7 bases). In germline, CDR1 is DFQATT, CDR2 SNEGSKA (reference sequence). The CDR3 is 15 amino acids. Trimming left V 1 base short and J 8 bases short, with 17 bases between. This CDR3 reads CSARAGGSLSGELFF. CDR3 bases: TGCAGTGCTAGAGCGGGGGGCTCCTTATCGGGGGAGCTGTTTTTT.

The genes are TRBV9 and TRBJ2-2, with a possible D match to TRBD1 (6 bases). CDR1 and CDR2 from the germline V gene are SGDLS and YYNGEE. The CDR3 has 15 amino acids. The V end lost 1 base, the J end lost 2 bases, and 9 bases lay between the germline ends. The DNA for the CDR3 is TGTGCCAGCAGCGTACTAGGGGGAAACACCGGGGAGCTGTTTTTT. Its protein product is CASSVLGGNTGELFF.

This clonotype was observed at least ten times. The chain carries TRBV6-1 and TRBJ2-3, with TRBD1 matching over 8 bases. From germline, CDR1 is MNHNS and CDR2 SASEGT. Trimming removed 6 bases from V and 4 bases from J; junction bases left unmatched: 6. The CDR3 is made up of 14 amino acids. CDR3 sequence (DNA): TGTGCCAGCAGGATGGACAGGGATGCAGATACGCAGTATTTT. Its protein product is CASRMDRDADTQYF.

This chain links TRBV20-1 with TRBJ1-1; D is ambiguous. Trimming stripped 5 bases from V and 0 bases from J, with 10 bases between. Germline values: CDR1 DFQATT, CDR2 SNEGSKA (reference sequence). This CDR3 region has 13 residues. The CDR3 is CSAGRTVNTEAFF. DNA of the CDR3: TGCAGTGCTGGGCGGACGGTGAACACTGAAGCTTTCTTT.

This chain uses TRBV10-3 with TRBJ1-2; possible D gene TRBD1, 5 bases. With 0 bases removed from V and 6 bases from J, the gap between germline ends came to 11 bases. Looked up from germline, CDR1 is ENHRY and CDR2 is SYGVKD. The CDR3 is 14 amino acids. The CDR3 sequence is CAISESSGRHGYTF. DNA of the CDR3: TGTGCCATCAGTGAGTCGTCAGGGAGGCATGGCTACACCTTC.

The table lists this clonotype with many counts. This chain uses TRBV11-2 with TRBJ2-7; 8 bases align to TRBD1. The CDR3 loop spans 12 amino acids. V shed 5 bases, J shed 6 bases, and the junction held 3 bases outside the gene matches. The V gene's germline CDR1 is SGHAT and CDR2 FQNNGV. The CDR3 region is CASSPTGAEQYF. The DNA for the CDR3 is TGTGCCAGCAGCCCGACAGGGGCCGAGCAGTACTTC.

The CDR3 region is CASSPPAGLVAEQYF. In DNA form, the CDR3 reads TGTGCCAGCTCACCACCGGCAGGGTTGGTTGCCGAGCAGTACTTC. The V call is TRBV18, the J call TRBJ2-7, with D perhaps matching TRBD1 (5 bases). This CDR3 contains 15 residues. Germline V gives CDR1 KGHSH, CDR2 LQKENI. Trimming took 0 bases from V and 6 from J, leaving 15 bases between them.

This clonotype was seen at least ten times. The chain uses TRBV7-9 and TRBJ1-2, with 7 bases fitting TRBD1. The CDR3 is 14 residues long. Germline V gene sequence: CDR1 SEHNR, CDR2 FQNEAQ (reference sequence). V was pared by 8 bases and J by 4 bases, with 10 bases of the junction left unmatched. The CDR3 spells CASGTGASSYGYTF. Here the CDR3 DNA reads TGTGCCAGCGGAACAGGGGCATCGAGCTATGGCTACACCTTC.